This is a list of T cell receptor beta chains from one sample in a study of blood T cell repertoires in COVID-19. Here immunoSEQ multiplex PCR was the method, and the copy in TCRdb shows in-frame clones only, minus some. The top ten clones hold approximately 6.1% of a sample with about 50,000 clones, about 86% of them seen once. Sequencing was carried out using peripheral blood. These receptors were taken from a woman of 80 years or more with acute or convalescent COVID-19. Both conserved end residues are part of each CDR3. D genes are given only for firm matches. Clone size is shown for a subset of rows, as once, few, many or a class of expanded clone.

D gene,V gene,J gene,clone size,CDR3 protein,CDR3 DNA
TRBD1,TRBV2,TRBJ1-4,.,CASSPEGQGDGKLFF,TGTGCCAGCAGTCCTGAGGGACAGGGGGATGGAAAACTGTTTTTT
TRBD1,TRBV6-5,TRBJ2-2,.,CATTDQGAGELFF,TGTGCCACAACTGACCAGGGGGCCGGGGAGCTGTTTTTT
TRBD2,TRBV10-2,TRBJ2-5,once,CASSEVAGGRGTQYF,TGCGCCAGCAGTGAGGTAGCGGGGGGCCGGGGGACCCAGTACTTC
.,TRBV6-1,TRBJ1-1,.,CASRGGGEAFF,TGTGCCAGCAGAGGGGGGGGCGAAGCTTTCTTT
TRBD1,TRBV2,TRBJ1-1,.,CASSNRRQGANTEAFF,TGTGCCAGCAGTAACCGGCGACAGGGGGCAAACACTGAAGCTTTCTTT
.,TRBV12-3/TRBV12-4,TRBJ1-3,.,CASTPRSRAIYF,TGTGCCAGCACCCCTCGGAGCAGGGCCATATATTTT
TRBD2,TRBV3-1/TRBV3-2,TRBJ2-1,.,CASSLLAGPNEQFF,TGTGCCAGCAGCCTACTAGCGGGGCCCAATGAGCAGTTCTTC
.,TRBV6-1,TRBJ1-5,.,CASSEPGDHQPQHF,TGTGCCAGCAGTGAACCAGGGGACCATCAGCCCCAGCATTTT
.,TRBV4-2,TRBJ2-1,.,CASSQEFASSYNEQFF,TGTGCCAGCAGCCAAGAATTCGCGAGCTCCTACAATGAGCAGTTCTTC
.,TRBV12-2,TRBJ2-7,.,CASRLVPGPSEQYF,TGTGCAAGTCGCTTAGTTCCAGGTCCTTCCGAGCAGTACTTC
TRBD1,TRBV20-1,TRBJ2-1,.,CSGRRGNEQFF,TGCAGTGGCCGCAGGGGGAATGAGCAGTTCTTC
.,TRBV9,TRBJ2-3,once,CASSPRELVRTDTQYF,TGTGCCAGCAGCCCCCGGGAACTAGTCAGGACAGATACGCAGTATTTT
TRBD1,TRBV27,TRBJ2-1,.,CASSTDRGSRGNEQFF,TGTGCCAGCAGTACCGACAGGGGAAGTAGGGGCAATGAGCAGTTCTTC
TRBD2,TRBV20-1,TRBJ2-1,.,CSASPSSGYNEQFF,TGCAGTGCTAGTCCGTCTAGCGGTTACAATGAGCAGTTCTTC
.,TRBV12-5,TRBJ2-7,.,CASGLGRTEDLLYEQYF,TGTGCTAGTGGTTTGGGTAGGACAGAAGACTTGTTGTACGAGCAGTACTTC
TRBD1,TRBV2,TRBJ2-7,once,CASTPGQTYEQYF,TGTGCCAGCACCCCGGGACAGACCTACGAGCAGTACTTC
TRBD1,TRBV12-5,TRBJ2-7,once,CASGFPGTGGYEQYF,TGTGCTAGTGGTTTCCCTGGGACAGGGGGATACGAGCAGTACTTC
.,TRBV7-2,TRBJ1-2,.,CASSLAREANYGYTF,TGTGCCAGCAGCTTAGCCAGGGAGGCTAACTATGGCTACACCTTC
.,TRBV28,TRBJ1-2,.,CASTKAGANYGYTF,TGTGCCAGCACCAAGGCAGGGGCGAACTATGGCTACACCTTC
TRBD1,TRBV11-2,TRBJ1-2,.,CASSLGMGQRYTF,TGTGCCAGCAGCTTAGGGATGGGACAGCGCTACACCTTC
TRBD1,TRBV7-9,TRBJ1-4,.,CASSNLGQDNEKLFF,TGTGCCAGCAGTAATCTGGGACAGGATAATGAAAAACTGTTTTTT
TRBD1,TRBV6-5,TRBJ2-2,once,CASRRTGQVTGELFF,TGTGCCAGCAGAAGGACGGGACAGGTTACCGGGGAGCTGTTTTTT
.,TRBV3-1/TRBV3-2,TRBJ1-5,.,CASSQARSQPQHF,TGTGCCAGCAGCCAAGCAAGGAGTCAGCCCCAGCATTTT
TRBD1,TRBV3-1/TRBV3-2,TRBJ2-4,.,CASSSSPLLPGQPNVIQYF,TGTGCCAGCAGCTCCAGCCCACTCCTTCCGGGACAGCCTAATGTCATTCAGTACTTC
TRBD2,TRBV30,TRBJ2-5,.,CARGGAGGGTQYF,TGTGCCCGTGGAGGAGCGGGGGGAGGCACCCAGTACTTC
TRBD1,TRBV5-1,TRBJ1-2,.,CASSLDGMGTGATANYGYTF,TGCGCCAGCAGCTTGGATGGGATGGGGACAGGGGCCACAGCTAACTATGGCTACACCTTC
.,TRBV5-1,TRBJ2-7,few,CASSFGQNYEQYF,TGCGCCAGCAGCTTTGGACAGAACTACGAGCAGTACTTC
TRBD2,TRBV27,TRBJ2-2,.,CASSLSRRGGRVFF,TGTGCCAGCAGTTTATCGAGGCGGGGGGGCCGGGTGTTTTTT
TRBD1,TRBV5-4,TRBJ1-2,.,CASSYWTGVANYGYTF,TGTGCCAGCAGTTACTGGACAGGGGTAGCCAACTATGGCTACACCTTC
TRBD1,TRBV5-5,TRBJ2-7,once,CASSLVGQGMSEQYF,TGTGCCAGCAGCTTGGTTGGACAGGGGATGTCCGAGCAGTACTTC
.,TRBV3-1/TRBV3-2,TRBJ1-5,.,CASSHSTGYQPQHF,TGTGCCAGCAGCCACAGCACAGGGTATCAGCCCCAGCATTTT
.,TRBV4-1,TRBJ1-1,few,CASSQASAGDTEAFF,TGCGCCAGCAGCCAAGCCTCCGCGGGGGACACTGAAGCTTTCTTT
.,TRBV5-1,TRBJ1-3,.,CASSLEGENTIYF,TGCGCCAGCAGCTTGGAAGGGGAAAACACCATATATTTT
TRBD1,TRBV4-2,TRBJ1-5,.,CASGLQGADQPQHF,TGTGCCAGCGGACTACAGGGGGCAGACCAGCCCCAGCATTTT
.,TRBV19,TRBJ1-1,.,CASSIQGTLNTEAFF,TGTGCCAGTAGTATCCAGGGCACACTGAACACTGAAGCTTTCTTT
.,TRBV7-9,TRBJ1-1,.,CASSLLGVVVAEAFF,TGTGCCAGCAGCTTACTCGGGGTCGTTGTGGCTGAAGCTTTCTTT